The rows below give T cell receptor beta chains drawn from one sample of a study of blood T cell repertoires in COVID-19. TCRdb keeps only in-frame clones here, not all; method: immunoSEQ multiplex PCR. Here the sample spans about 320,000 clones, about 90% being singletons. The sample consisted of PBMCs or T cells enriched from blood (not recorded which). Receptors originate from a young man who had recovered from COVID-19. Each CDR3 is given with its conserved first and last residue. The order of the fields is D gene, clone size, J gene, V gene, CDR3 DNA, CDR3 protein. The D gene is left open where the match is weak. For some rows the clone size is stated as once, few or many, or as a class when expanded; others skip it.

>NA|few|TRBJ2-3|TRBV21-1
TGTGCCAGCAGCAAATCTGGACTAGCGGGGGTACGCACAGATACGCAGTATTTT
CASSKSGLAGVRTDTQYF
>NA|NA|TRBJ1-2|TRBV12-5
TGTGCTAGTCAAGAAGGGGGACAAGCGGAGGGCTACACCTTC
CASQEGGQAEGYTF
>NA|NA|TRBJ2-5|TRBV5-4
TGTGCCAGCAGTTTCCGGGACTGGGGGACCTCAAGGGACCAAGAGACCCAGTACTTC
CASSFRDWGTSRDQETQYF
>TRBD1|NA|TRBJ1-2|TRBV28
TGTGCCAGCAGGGAAAGGACAGGGGCTAACTATGGCTACACCTTC
CASRERTGANYGYTF
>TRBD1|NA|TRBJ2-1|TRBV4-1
TGCGCCAGCAGCCAGAAGTGGAGGGACAGGGCCTACAATGAGCAGTTCTTC
CASSQKWRDRAYNEQFF
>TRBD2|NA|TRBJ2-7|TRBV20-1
TGCAGTGCTAGTGCTAGCGGAACCTACGAGCAGTACTTC
CSASASGTYEQYF
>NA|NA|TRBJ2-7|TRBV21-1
TGTGCCAGCAGCAAAACGTTAATGGGGGGACCACACCACTACGAGCAGTACTTC
CASSKTLMGGPHHYEQYF
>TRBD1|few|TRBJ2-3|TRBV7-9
TGTGCCAGCAGCCCCGGGACAGGGGTCACAGATACGCAGTATTTT
CASSPGTGVTDTQYF
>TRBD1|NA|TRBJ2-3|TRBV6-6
TGTGCCAGCACCTTTTCTCCGGGACAGCTCACAGATACGCAGTATTTT
CASTFSPGQLTDTQYF
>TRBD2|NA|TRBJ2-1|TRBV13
TGTGCCAGCAGCTTAATAGCGGGGGGGTTTTCCTACAATGAGCAGTTCTTC
CASSLIAGGFSYNEQFF
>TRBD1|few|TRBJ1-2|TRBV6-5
TGTGCCAGCAGCGATGGGACAGGCCTCTATGGCTACACCTTC
CASSDGTGLYGYTF
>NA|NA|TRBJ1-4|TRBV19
TGTGCCAGTCGGCTGAGGGCAACTAATGAAAAACTGTTTTTT
CASRLRATNEKLFF
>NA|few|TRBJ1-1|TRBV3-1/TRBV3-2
TGTGCCAGCAGCCAAGACAGGATTGGTGAAGCTTTCTTT
CASSQDRIGEAFF
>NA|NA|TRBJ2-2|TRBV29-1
TGCAGCGGAGATTCGGGGGGCCGGGGGGAGCTGTTTTTT
CSGDSGGRGELFF
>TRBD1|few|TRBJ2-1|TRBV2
TGTGCCAGCAGAAGGACAGGGCCTGAGCAGTTCTTC
CASRRTGPEQFF
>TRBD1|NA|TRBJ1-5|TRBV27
TGTGCCAGCACCCCAGGGGGCAGCAATCAGCCCCAGCATTTT
CASTPGGSNQPQHF
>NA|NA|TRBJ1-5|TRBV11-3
TGTGCCAGCAGCTTTACGGGGGGCAATCAGCCCCAGCATTTT
CASSFTGGNQPQHF
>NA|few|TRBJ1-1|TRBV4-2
TGTGCCAGCAGCCAAGATTTGCGAACTGAAGCTTTCTTT
CASSQDLRTEAFF
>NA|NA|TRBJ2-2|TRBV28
TGTGCCAGCAGTTTACGTGGAAGGGGTGGAACCGGGGAGCTGTTTTTT
CASSLRGRGGTGELFF
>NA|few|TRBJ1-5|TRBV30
TGTGCCTGGTCTAGTCCCCAAGGAGAGAGTCAGCCCCAGCATTTT
CAWSSPQGESQPQHF
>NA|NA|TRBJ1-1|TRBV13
TGTGCCAGCAGCTTAGCCAGTGGGCGTGAAGCTTTCTTT
CASSLASGREAFF
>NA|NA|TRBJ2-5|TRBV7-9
TGTGCCAGCAGCCCTCTGGAGACCCAGTACTTC
CASSPLETQYF
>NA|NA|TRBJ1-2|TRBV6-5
TGTGCCAGCAGTTACTCTCCAGAATCAAACTATGGCTACACCTTC
CASSYSPESNYGYTF
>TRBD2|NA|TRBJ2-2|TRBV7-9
TGTGCCAGCAGCCCCCCCGGGGGGAGTAGCACCGGGGAGCTGTTTTTT
CASSPPGGSSTGELFF
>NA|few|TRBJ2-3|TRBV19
TGTGCCAGTAGTATGAGGCAGGGAACAGATACGCAGTATTTT
CASSMRQGTDTQYF
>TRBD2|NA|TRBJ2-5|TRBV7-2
TGTGCCAGCAGCTTCAGCGGGGGGCCGGAGACCCAGTACTTC
CASSFSGGPETQYF
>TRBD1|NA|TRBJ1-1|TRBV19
TGTGCCAGTAGTATACGACAGGGGGCTTCTGAAGCTTTCTTT
CASSIRQGASEAFF
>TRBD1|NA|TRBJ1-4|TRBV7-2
TGTGCCAGCAGCTTAGTGACAGGGGTGGAAAAACTGTTTTTT
CASSLVTGVEKLFF
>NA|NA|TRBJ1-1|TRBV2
TGTGCCAGCAAGGTGGGAGGCCCGAAAGCTTTCTTT
CASKVGGPKAFF
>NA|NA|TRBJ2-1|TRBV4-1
TGCGCCAGCAGCCAAGTTTTGCGGGGAGTCTCCTACAATGAGCAGTTCTTC
CASSQVLRGVSYNEQFF
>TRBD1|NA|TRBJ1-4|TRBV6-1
TGTGCCAGCAGTGAAAAATGGAGGACAGGGAAATTCGAAAAACTGTTTTTT
CASSEKWRTGKFEKLFF
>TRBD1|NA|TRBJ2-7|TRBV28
TGTGCCAGCAGTAAAGGGACAGGGGGCTACGAGCAGTACTTC
CASSKGTGGYEQYF
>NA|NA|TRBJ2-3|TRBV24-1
TGTGCCACCAGTGAGAGCGGCTCCCTCACAGATACGCAGTATTTT
CATSESGSLTDTQYF
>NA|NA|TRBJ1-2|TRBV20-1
TGCAGTGCTAGTCGCCCCCAAAATAGATATGGCTACACCTTC
CSASRPQNRYGYTF
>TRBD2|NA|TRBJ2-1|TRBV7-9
TGTGCCAGCAGCCCTAGCGGGGGGACATACAATGAGCAGTTCTTC
CASSPSGGTYNEQFF
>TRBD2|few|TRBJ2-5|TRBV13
TGTGCCAGCAGCCTACAGACTAGCGGGGGGGCAGAGACCCAGTACTTC
CASSLQTSGGAETQYF
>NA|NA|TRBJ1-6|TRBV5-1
TGCGCCAGCAGCCAACCGACAGGTTTGAGCTCCTATAATTCACCCCTCCACTTT
CASSQPTGLSSYNSPLHF
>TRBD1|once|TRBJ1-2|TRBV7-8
TGTGCCAGCAGCCCCACTGGCAGGGGGATGATGGCTAACTATGGCTACACCTTC
CASSPTGRGMMANYGYTF
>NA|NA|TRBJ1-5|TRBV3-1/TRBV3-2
TGTGCCAGCAGCCAACGACACCTACCTAGCAATCAGCCCCAGCATTTT
CASSQRHLPSNQPQHF
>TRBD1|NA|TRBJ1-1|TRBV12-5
TGTGCTAGTGGCAAGGGGGACAGGGAAGCTTTCTTT
CASGKGDREAFF
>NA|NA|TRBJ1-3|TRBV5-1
TGCGCCAGCAGCTTGGATGGCGGAAACACCATATATTTT
CASSLDGGNTIYF
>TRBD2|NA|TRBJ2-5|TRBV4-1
TGCGCCAGCAGCCAAGGTTGGGGGGGATCTGAGACCCAGTACTTC
CASSQGWGGSETQYF
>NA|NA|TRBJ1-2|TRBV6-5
TGTGCCAGCAGTTACTCGGGGACTACTGTGGATGGCTACACCTTC
CASSYSGTTVDGYTF
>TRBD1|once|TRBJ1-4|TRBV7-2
TGTGCCAGCAGCCCCAGGGGGGCAGGGAGGAGGGATGAAAAACTGTTTTTT
CASSPRGAGRRDEKLFF
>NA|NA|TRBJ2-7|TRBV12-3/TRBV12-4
TGTGCCAGCAGTTTACTGTCCGGGGGCGAGCAGTACTTC
CASSLLSGGEQYF
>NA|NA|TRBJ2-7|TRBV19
TGTGCCAGTTCTGAGGGCCACGAGCAGTACTTC
CASSEGHEQYF
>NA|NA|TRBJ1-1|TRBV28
TGTGCCAGCAGTTTAAGCGGGGCCCGGACTGAAGCTTTCTTT
CASSLSGARTEAFF
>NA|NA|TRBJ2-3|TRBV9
TGTGCCAGCAGCGGCCCGCGACAGGAGCACACAGATACGCAGTATTTT
CASSGPRQEHTDTQYF
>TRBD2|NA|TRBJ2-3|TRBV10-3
TGTGCCATCAGCCCAATCCTAGCGGGGGGCACAGATACGCAGTATTTT
CAISPILAGGTDTQYF
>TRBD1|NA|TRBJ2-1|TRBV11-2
TGTGCCAGCAGCCGTGGACAGGGGGCGTACAATGAGCAGTTCTTC
CASSRGQGAYNEQFF
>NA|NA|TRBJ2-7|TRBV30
TGTGCCTGGAGTTCTCCCCTCAGGGGTCACGAGCAGTACTTC
CAWSSPLRGHEQYF
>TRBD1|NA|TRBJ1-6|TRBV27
TGTGCCAGCAGTCTCTTCCCAGGGGGCAATAATTCACCCCTCCACTTT
CASSLFPGGNNSPLHF
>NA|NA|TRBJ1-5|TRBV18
TGTGCCAGCTCACCACCCTCCAGCAATCAGCCCCAGCATTTT
CASSPPSSNQPQHF
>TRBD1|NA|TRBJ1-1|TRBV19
TGTGCCAGTAGGCCCGGGACAGGGGTCACTGAAGCTTTCTTT
CASRPGTGVTEAFF